Listed below are T cell receptor beta chains from one sample, sequenced in a study of T cell responses to AZD1222 COVID-19 vaccine. Some clones are missing from TCRdb's copy, which holds only in-frame ones; the method was immunoSEQ multiplex PCR. In the table there are roughly 120,000 clones, approximately 92% of which are singletons. The specimen comprised peripheral blood, sampled 28 days after the second dose of the MenACWY control vaccine. Receptors originate from an adult who received the MenACWY meningococcal vaccine as a control. The conserved cysteine and the conserved F or W are not part of the CDR3 here. A clone size is listed for some rows: how often the clone was seen (once, few, many), or a class if it is expanded.

j_call v_call clone_size cdr3_aa
TRBJ1-1 TRBV29-1 - SVVKYTEAF
TRBJ2-2 TRBV4-2 - ASSQGLAGGTDTGELF
TRBJ2-7 TRBV18 - ASSPRTGGTEGYEQY
TRBJ1-2 TRBV7-8 - ASSLGGQGSYT
TRBJ1-2 TRBV11-3 - ASTFPTPSAYGYT
TRBJ1-1 TRBV19 - ASSIDTMNTEAF
TRBJ2-7 TRBV5-1 - ASSSGLGLAASYEQY
TRBJ2-1 TRBV24-1 - ATSDPSGVSYNEQF
TRBJ1-1 TRBV28 - ASSISARGPFTEAF
TRBJ1-1 TRBV19 - ASSIGVNTEAF
TRBJ2-1 TRBV5-5 - ASSLESGTYNEQF
TRBJ2-1 TRBV28 - ASRQDSSYNEQF
TRBJ2-1 TRBV24-1 - ATSDAEALYDNEQF
TRBJ2-7 TRBV10-2 - ASSESRLVVEQY
TRBJ1-2 TRBV6-5 few ASTRTDYGYT
TRBJ2-7 TRBV7-8 - ASSSPLALYEQY
TRBJ2-5 TRBV2 - ASSRDMQETQY
TRBJ1-2 TRBV7-9 - ASSSSLVLNYGYT
TRBJ2-3 TRBV14 few ASSPLGLEMGGTQY
TRBJ2-1 TRBV6-4 - ASSGPPGGSYNEQF
TRBJ2-7 TRBV21-1 once ASTGQGPYEQY
TRBJ1-4 TRBV28 - ASSLGGRGNEKLF
TRBJ1-4 TRBV2 - ASRGRQGLNEKLF
TRBJ2-5 TRBV6-1 - ASSELRQGAYPKTQY
TRBJ2-2 TRBV9 - ASSVVGGITGELF
TRBJ1-1 TRBV18 - ASSPTDTEAF
TRBJ2-3 TRBV18 - ASSPIPGGADTQY
TRBJ1-2 TRBV29-1 - SVVDRGANYGYT
TRBJ1-1 TRBV11-2 once ASSGAPGRPADAF
TRBJ2-1 TRBV5-1 - ASSLPTGVGGEQF
TRBJ2-5 TRBV28 - ASSLGGLAGKNQETQY
TRBJ1-4 TRBV25-1 - ASSPRGSGTNEKLF
TRBJ2-2 TRBV21-1 - ASSKVSSGTQSNTGELF
TRBJ1-2 TRBV19 - ASSINTGDGYT
TRBJ2-5 TRBV3-1/TRBV3-2 - ASSRGLAARQETQY
TRBJ2-1 TRBV24-1 - ATSASRGSNEQF
TRBJ2-5 TRBV6-6 once ASSPGQGSKTQY
TRBJ1-6 TRBV10-3 few AIRGQGQHYNSPLH
TRBJ1-6 TRBV7-2 few ASSPGSSYNSPLH
TRBJ1-4 TRBV21-1 once ASSEKSTAGNEKLF